The 14 T cell receptor beta chains below all came from one sample that was sequenced in a study of blood T cell repertoires in COVID-19 (dated by TCRdb to 2018 to 2020). The library was prepared using the immunoSEQ multiplex PCR assay. Sourced from immuneACCESS, this table was stored by TCRdb with only in-frame sequences that have V and J called. A share of the clones is absent; for the studies checked, an unresolved V gene accounts for under half, and the remainder has no known explanation. Counted in this sample were 90,000 to 120,000 clones; approximately 88% of them appeared once. 6.8% of the sample is taken by the ten largest. Material: peripheral blood. Receptor source: a middle-aged man with active or convalescent COVID-19.

The chain uses TRBV18 and TRBJ2-1; 8 nucleotides agree with TRBD2. This CDR3 spans 15 amino acids. Germline assignment: CDR1 KGHSH and CDR2 LQKENI. The V segment lost 6 bases and the J segment 4 bases; nucleotides outside the gene matches: 8. The CDR3 loop reads CASSQAGLAYNEQFF. Here the CDR3 DNA reads TGTGCCAGCTCCCAAGCCGGACTAGCATACAATGAGCAGTTCTTC.

This clone was recorded a few times. The chain recombines TRBV27 with TRBJ1-4; possibly TRBD1 for D (5 bases). V shed 2 bases and J shed 6 bases, with 16 bases lying between them. The CDR3 totals 16 residues. CDR1 and CDR2 (germline): MNHEY, SMNVEV (reference sequence). The CDR3: CASSLLAGGSDEKLFF. CDR3 DNA: TGTGCCAGCAGTTTACTGGCGGGGGGATCGGATGAAAAACTGTTTTTT.

The chain combines TRBV7-2 with TRBJ2-1, with 12 bases matching TRBD2. Germline V lookup: CDR1 SGHTA, CDR2 FQGNSA. V trimming: 6 bases; J trimming: 7 bases; junction bases outside the gene matches: 7. CDR3 size: 15 residues. CDR3: CASRFLAGGPNEQFF. As DNA, the CDR3 is TGTGCCAGCAGATTCCTAGCGGGAGGGCCTAATGAGCAGTTCTTC.

The chain has TRBV7-2 and TRBJ2-4, with TRBD1 identical over 8 bases. With 2 bases clipped from V and 6 bases from J, the junction kept 6 bases outside the gene matches. This CDR3 contains 15 residues. CDR1 SGHTA and CDR2 FQGNSA come from the germline V gene. CDR3 coding DNA: TGTGCCAGCAGCTTATCTCCAGGGGGCGCAAACATTCAGTACTTC. Translated, it gives CASSLSPGGANIQYF.

The chain joins TRBV10-3 to TRBJ2-5; 11 bases align to TRBD1. Germline values: CDR1 ENHRY, CDR2 SYGVKD. The CDR3 sequence is 13 residues long. Trimming took 10 bases from V and 5 from J; bases not matched to a gene: 6. CDR3 sequence: CASGTGGGETQYF. In nucleotides, the CDR3 is TGTGCCAGCGGGACAGGGGGTGGGGAGACCCAGTACTTC.

The rearrangement joins TRBV19 to TRBJ1-1, with D unresolved. The CDR3 length is 16 residues. The V gene lost 1 base and the J gene lost 1 base, with 13 bases spanning the gap. Germline V lookup: CDR1 LNHDA, CDR2 SQIVND (reference sequence). DNA for the CDR3: TGTGCCAGTAGTATAGGTTCCCTAGGTGGGAACACTGAAGCTTTCTTT. Translated, it gives CASSIGSLGGNTEAFF.

In nucleotides, the CDR3 is TGTGCCAGCAATAGGGGGCCGAATGAAAAACTGTTTTTT. Its protein is CASNRGPNEKLFF. The rearrangement links TRBV12-3 or TRBV12-4 to TRBJ1-4, with 7 bases identical to TRBD1. This CDR3 comprises 13 residues. Trimming at V came to 7 bases and at J to 5 bases, leaving 4 bases not matched to a gene.

The CDR3 DNA is TGTGCCAGCAGTCAGGGGACAGACTATGGCTACACCTTC. It translates to CASSQGTDYGYTF. J is TRBJ1-2 and V is TRBV28, with 7 positions matching TRBD1. The CDR3 consists of 13 residues. Germline V gene data show CDR1 as MDHEN and CDR2 as SYDVKM. V shed 5 bases, J shed 3 bases, and the junction held 3 bases outside the gene matches.

The V gene is TRBV25-1, the J gene TRBJ1-6, with 7 bases identical to TRBD1. Germline V lookup: CDR1 MGHDK, CDR2 SYGVNS. Trimming cost V 9 bases and J 4 bases; bases outside gene matches: 3. This CDR3 is 13 amino acids long. The DNA of the CDR3 is TGTGCCAGTCGGGACAGTTATAATTCACCCCTCCACTTT. Its protein is CASRDSYNSPLHF.

The chain links TRBV5-1 to TRBJ2-7; perhaps TRBD1 as D (5 bases). The CDR3 contains 15 residues. Germline-derived CDR1 and CDR2 are SGHRS and YFSETQ. V was clipped by 3 bases and J by 0 bases, with 13 bases between them. The CDR3 region has the DNA TGCGCCAGCAGCTATGATGGGGCCCTCTCCTACGAGCAGTACTTC. Translating it yields CASSYDGALSYEQYF.

The sample holds one count of this clone. This chain uses TRBV28 with TRBJ1-2, with 12 bases identical to TRBD1. The V segment lost 7 bases and the J segment 5 bases; nucleotides outside the gene matches: 5. Germline assignment: CDR1 MDHEN and CDR2 SYDVKM. The CDR3 has 14 residues. The CDR3 DNA reads as TGTGCCAGCAACTGGGGACAGGGGGCTTATGGCTACACCTTC. It is translated as CASNWGQGAYGYTF.

This chain connects TRBV5-1 to TRBJ1-3; maybe TRBD1 (6 bases). This CDR3 contains 15 residues. In germline, CDR1 is SGHRS, CDR2 YFSETQ. The V end lost 3 bases, the J end lost 3 bases, and 13 bases lay between the germline ends. For the CDR3, the DNA is TGCGCCAGCAGCTCCCCGGGACAAAATGGAAACACCATATATTTT. Its translation is CASSSPGQNGNTIYF.

This rearrangement joins TRBV6-5 to TRBJ2-3, with a tentative D call TRBD2 (6 bases). V was pared by 3 bases and J by 5 bases, with 15 bases between. CDR1 and CDR2 from the germline V gene are MNHEY and SVGAGI. The CDR3 runs 15 residues. The CDR3 is CASSYGGAEVDTQYF. CDR3 coding DNA: TGTGCCAGCAGTTATGGAGGGGCTGAGGTAGATACGCAGTATTTT.

The sample holds a few counts of this clone. The genes are TRBV28 and TRBJ2-6; the D gene is possibly TRBD1 (6 bases). V gave up 5 bases and J gave up 6 bases, with 17 bases separating them. This CDR3 is built from 16 residues. Germline V gene lookup returns CDR1 MDHEN and CDR2 SYDVKM. The CDR3 region is CASSTQDRPVANVLTF. CDR3 DNA: TGTGCCAGCAGTACACAGGACAGACCTGTGGCCAACGTCCTGACTTTC.